Below, 11 T cell receptor beta chains from the same sample are listed, as sequenced in a study of control samples from healthy donors and cancer patients. The table came from immunoSEQ multiplex PCR; TCRdb's copy has only in-frame clones and leaves some out. The sample consists of tens of thousands of clones, more than 75% of them appearing once. Input material: blood. The receptors were sampled from a man aged 45-65 years in good health.

The V gene is TRBV27, the J gene TRBJ2-7; tentatively, D is TRBD2 (5 bases). Deletions cut 2 bases from V and 2 bases from J, with 10 bases between. CDR3 length: 14 residues. Germline-derived CDR1 and CDR2 are MNHEY and SMNVEV (reference sequence). As DNA, the CDR3 is TGTGCCAGCAGTTTAATAGCGCCCCCCTACGAGCAGTACTTC. Amino acids: CASSLIAPPYEQYF.

The count of this clone is one. The rearrangement joins TRBV27 to TRBJ2-5, with D unclear. Germline V lookup: CDR1 MNHEY, CDR2 SMNVEV (reference sequence). CDR3 length equals 13 residues. The germline V and J ends were trimmed by 2 bases and 0 bases, with 4 bases remaining between them. DNA for the CDR3: TGTGCCAGCAGTTTACAGTACCAAGAGACCCAGTACTTC. Translating it yields CASSLQYQETQYF.

This CDR3 reads CASSYWAGGTEAFF. The DNA of the CDR3 is TGTGCCAGCAGCTACTGGGCAGGGGGAACTGAAGCTTTCTTT. The rearrangement links TRBV28 to TRBJ1-1; the match to TRBD1 covers 7 bases. V lost 6 bases, J lost 5 bases, and 9 bases stayed unmatched. The CDR3 consists of 14 residues. CDR1 is MDHEN and CDR2 is SYDVKM in the germline V gene.

This clone appeared a single time. The V and J genes are TRBV19 and TRBJ2-1; 7 positions agree with TRBD2. The length of the CDR3 is 14 residues. CDR1 LNHDA and CDR2 SQIVND come from the germline V gene (reference sequence). V lost 3 bases and J lost 9; bases outside the gene matches: 8. This chain's CDR3 is CASSIVGGPVEQFF. Here the CDR3 DNA reads TGTGCCAGTAGTATTGTGGGAGGGCCGGTTGAGCAGTTCTTC.

This sequence joins TRBV9 and TRBJ1-1, with 11 bases fitting TRBD1. V lost 3 bases, J lost 0 bases, and 4 bases stayed unmatched. The CDR3 loop spans 16 amino acids. Looked up from germline, CDR1 is SGDLS and CDR2 is YYNGEE. In DNA form, the CDR3 reads TGTGCCAGCAGCGGGACAGGGGGCCAGATGAACACTGAAGCTTTCTTT. Translating it yields CASSGTGGQMNTEAFF.

The rearrangement joins TRBV6-6 to TRBJ2-7; D is undetermined. The CDR3 covers 13 residues. Germline V lookup: CDR1 MNHNY, CDR2 SVGAGI (reference sequence). V dropped 4 bases and J dropped 0 bases, with 7 bases sitting between them. CDR3 sequence reads: CASSSGPSYEQYF. The DNA for the CDR3 is TGTGCCAGCAGTTCCGGACCCTCCTACGAGCAGTACTTC.

The chain carries TRBV24-1 and TRBJ1-4; 10 bases fit TRBD1. Unmatched junction bases numbered 3, after V lost 2 bases and J lost 7 bases. This CDR3 spans 15 amino acids. The germline CDR1 and CDR2 sequences are KGHDR and SFDVKD. In DNA, the CDR3 is TGTGCCACCAGTGATTCTGGACAGGGGGGTGAAAAACTGTTTTTT. Translation: CATSDSGQGGEKLFF.

The rearrangement links TRBV4-1 to TRBJ1-1; the D gene is possibly TRBD1 (5 bases). The V end lost 0 bases, the J end lost 6 bases, and 11 bases lay between the germline ends. This CDR3 is built from 14 residues. CDR1 is MGHRA, CDR2 YSYEKL, per germline. DNA for the CDR3: TGCGCCAGCAGCCAAGATCTGGGGGGGTCTGAAGCTTTCTTT. This codes for CASSQDLGGSEAFF.

This clone was observed a single time. This sequence joins TRBV10-2 and TRBJ1-2, with D possibly TRBD1 on 5 matching bases. The ends were cut back, 7 bases at V and 4 bases at J, with 10 bases in the middle. This CDR3 contains 12 residues. Germline-derived CDR1 and CDR2 are WSHSY and SAAADI. CDR3 nucleotide sequence: TGCGCCAGCATGACAGATTCCTATGGCTACACCTTC. Translating gives CASMTDSYGYTF.

The chain uses TRBV6-5 and TRBJ2-2; maybe TRBD2 (5 bases). Germline V gene lookup returns CDR1 MNHEY and CDR2 SVGAGI. Between the trimmed V and J ends, which lost 6 bases and 5 bases, there was a span of 7 bases. The CDR3 loop spans 12 amino acids. CDR3 nucleotides: TGTGCCAGCAGACTAGGTACCGGGGAGCTGTTTTTT. Residues: CASRLGTGELFF.

The chain employs TRBV27 and TRBJ1-1, with D tentatively TRBD1 (6 bases). Germline CDR1 and CDR2: MNHEY and SMNVEV (reference sequence). The CDR3 runs 12 residues. Trimming took off 7 bases at V and 9 bases at J, with 15 bases between the two ends. In nucleotides, the CDR3 is TGTGCCAGCACCTCAAGGGGGGGGAAAGCTTTCTTT. It is translated as CASTSRGGKAFF.